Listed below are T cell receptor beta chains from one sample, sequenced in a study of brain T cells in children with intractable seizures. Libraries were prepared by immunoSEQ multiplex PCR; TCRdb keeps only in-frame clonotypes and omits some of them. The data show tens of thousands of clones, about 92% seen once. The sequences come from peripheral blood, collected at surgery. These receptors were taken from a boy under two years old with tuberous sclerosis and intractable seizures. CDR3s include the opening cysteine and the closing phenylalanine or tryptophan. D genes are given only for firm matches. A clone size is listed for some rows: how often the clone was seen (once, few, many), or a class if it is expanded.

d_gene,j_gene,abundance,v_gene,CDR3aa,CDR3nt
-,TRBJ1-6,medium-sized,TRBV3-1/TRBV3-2,CASSQGAHSPLHF,TGTGCCAGCAGCCAGGGGGCGCATTCACCCCTCCACTTT
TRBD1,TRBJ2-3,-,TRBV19,CASSTGTGTDTQYF,TGTGCCAGTAGCACCGGGACAGGCACAGATACGCAGTATTTT
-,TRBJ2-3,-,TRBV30,CAWSVRGRGRADTQYF,TGTGCCTGGAGTGTCAGGGGGAGGGGACGAGCAGATACGCAGTATTTT
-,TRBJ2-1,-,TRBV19,CASSFKSGGRSYNEQFF,TGTGCCAGTAGTTTTAAATCCGGGGGACGCTCCTACAATGAGCAGTTCTTC
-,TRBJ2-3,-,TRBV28,CASTGPGGSTDTQYF,TGTGCCAGCACCGGCCCGGGCGGGAGCACAGATACGCAGTATTTT
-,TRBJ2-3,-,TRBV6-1,CASSEPNLYTDTQYF,TGTGCCAGCAGTGAACCTAACCTTTACACAGATACGCAGTATTTT
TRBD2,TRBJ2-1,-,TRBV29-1,CSVVGTSGYNEQFF,TGCAGCGTTGTTGGGACTAGCGGCTACAATGAGCAGTTCTTC
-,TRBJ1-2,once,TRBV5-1,CASSHSPGNYGYTF,TGCGCCAGCAGCCACAGCCCCGGGAACTATGGCTACACCTTC
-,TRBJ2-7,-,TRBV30,CAWSVEGRGGLEQYF,TGTGCCTGGAGTGTGGAGGGAAGGGGGGGTCTCGAGCAGTACTTC
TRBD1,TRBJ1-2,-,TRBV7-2,CASTSTGGGYGYTF,TGTGCCAGCACCTCCACAGGGGGGGGGTATGGCTACACCTTC
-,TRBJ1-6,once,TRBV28,CASSTLPGALHF,TGTGCCAGCAGTACCCTCCCCGGGGCCCTCCACTTT
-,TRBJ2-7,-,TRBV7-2,CASSLGKGTYEQYF,TGTGCCAGCAGCTTAGGGAAGGGGACCTACGAGCAGTACTTC
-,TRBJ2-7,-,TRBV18,CASSPPGGGFYEQYF,TGTGCCAGCTCACCACCGGGAGGAGGGTTCTACGAGCAGTACTTC
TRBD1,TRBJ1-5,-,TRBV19,CASSRDSGYSPQHF,TGTGCCAGTAGTCGGGACAGCGGATATTCCCCCCAGCATTTT
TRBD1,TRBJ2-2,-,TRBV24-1,CATSDPDRVDTGELFF,TGTGCCACCAGTGATCCGGACAGGGTCGACACCGGGGAGCTGTTTTTT
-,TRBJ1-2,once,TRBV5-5,CASSPLPGAVGYTF,TGTGCCAGCAGCCCCCTCCCGGGAGCTGTTGGCTACACCTTC
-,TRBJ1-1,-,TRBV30,CAWSVALDLEAFF,TGTGCCTGGAGTGTAGCCCTCGACCTAGAAGCTTTCTTT
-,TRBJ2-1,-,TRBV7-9,CASSGRSAKSYNEQFF,TGTGCCAGCAGCGGGCGTTCGGCTAAAAGCTACAATGAGCAGTTCTTC
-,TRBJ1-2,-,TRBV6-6,CATIRDGREGYTF,TGTGCCACCATCCGGGACGGGAGAGAGGGCTACACCTTC
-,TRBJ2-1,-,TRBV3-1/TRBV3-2,CASSLTAGILYNEQFF,TGTGCCAGCAGCCTTACCGCGGGGATCCTCTACAATGAGCAGTTCTTC
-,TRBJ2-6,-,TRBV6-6,CASSYDGLTGANVLTF,TGTGCCAGCAGTTACGACGGTCTTACTGGGGCCAACGTCCTGACTTTC
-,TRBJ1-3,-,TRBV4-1,CASSQETGRSGNTIYF,TGCGCCAGCAGCCAAGAGACAGGTCGCTCTGGAAACACCATATATTTT
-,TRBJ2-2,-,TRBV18,CASSTTQGPGELFF,TGTGCCAGCTCAACGACGCAGGGGCCCGGGGAGCTGTTTTTT
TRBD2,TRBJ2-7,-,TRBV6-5,CASSISGRSSYEQYF,TGTGCCAGCAGTATTAGCGGGAGGAGCTCCTACGAGCAGTACTTC
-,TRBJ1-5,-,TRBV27,CASSPSGNQPQHF,TGTGCCAGCAGCCCTTCAGGTAATCAGCCCCAGCATTTT
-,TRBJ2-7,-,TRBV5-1,CASSLVGQPAQYEQYF,TGCGCCAGCAGCTTGGTTGGACAGCCCGCTCAGTACGAGCAGTACTTC
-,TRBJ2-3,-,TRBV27,CASSLGGFYTDTQYF,TGTGCCAGCAGTTTGGGTGGGTTTTACACAGATACGCAGTATTTT
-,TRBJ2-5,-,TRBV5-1,CASSQFTKETQYF,TGCGCCAGCAGCCAATTCACGAAAGAGACCCAGTACTTC
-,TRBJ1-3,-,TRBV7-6,CASSLAPPRGRAGNTIYF,TGTGCCAGCAGCTTAGCTCCGCCTCGGGGGCGAGCTGGAAACACCATATATTTT
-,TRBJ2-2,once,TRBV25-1,CASSEFTGNTGELFF,TGTGCCAGCAGTGAATTCACAGGGAACACCGGGGAGCTGTTTTTT
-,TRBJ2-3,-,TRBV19,CASSITYSTDTQYF,TGTGCCAGTAGTATCACATATTCCACAGATACGCAGTATTTT
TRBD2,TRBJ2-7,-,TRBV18,CASSPPGLVLNEQYF,TGTGCCAGCTCACCACCGGGACTAGTATTGAACGAGCAGTACTTC
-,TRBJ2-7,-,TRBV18,CASGLGGITYEQYF,TGTGCCAGCGGGTTAGGGGGGATCACCTACGAGCAGTACTTC
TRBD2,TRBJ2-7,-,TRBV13,CASSHNGLAGGSYEQYF,TGTGCCAGCAGCCACAATGGACTAGCGGGAGGTTCCTACGAGCAGTACTTC
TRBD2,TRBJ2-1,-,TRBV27,CASTPRLAGFYNEQFF,TGTGCCAGCACTCCTCGACTAGCGGGGTTCTACAATGAGCAGTTCTTC
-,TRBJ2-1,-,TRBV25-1,CASAKNGVRQVGDEQFF,TGTGCCAGCGCTAAAAATGGGGTCCGGCAGGTTGGGGATGAGCAGTTCTTC